The next 13 T cell receptor beta chains were all read from a single sample in a study of identical twins. Using its own MiXCR run on the 5' RACE reads, TCRdb lists one record per CDR3 protein. This sample yields 300,000 to 350,000 distinct CDR3 sequences, of which around an eighth are seen a single time; approximately 7.9% belongs to the top ten. This sample was shared with a second study, whose subject was yellow fever vaccine responses in identical twins.

Sequenced: CD8+ T cells sorted from blood. Receptors originate from a woman aged 18-35 years in good health.

The V call is TRBV4-2, the J call TRBJ2-7, with TRBD2 matching 7 bases. V lost 0 bases to trimming and J lost 0 bases; unmatched junction nucleotides: 5. The CDR3 extends over 16 amino acids. Germline lookup yields CDR1 LGHNA and CDR2 YNFKEQ. CDR3 sequence (DNA): TGTGCCAGCAGCCAAGAAACTAGCGTCTACTCCTACGAGCAGTACTTC. Translating gives CASSQETSVYSYEQYF.

This clonotype has only a few counts. This chain uses TRBV7-8 with TRBJ2-1; D is undetermined. Germline assignment: CDR1 SGHVS and CDR2 FQNEAQ. V lost 7 bases, J lost 6 bases, and 13 bases lay in between. The CDR3 extends over 13 amino acids. The CDR3: CASTSGTGNEQFF. The CDR3, as DNA: TGTGCCAGCACCTCGGGCACGGGCAATGAGCAGTTCTTC.

The V call is TRBV5-1, the J call TRBJ2-3; tentatively, D is TRBD1 (5 bases). Germline values: CDR1 SGHRS, CDR2 YFSETQ. Trimming removed 0 bases from V and 1 base from J, with 12 bases in between. The CDR3 consists of 16 residues. CDR3 loop: CASSLGGLLRTDTQYF. The CDR3 nucleotides read TGCGCCAGCAGCTTGGGGGGCCTTCTCCGCACAGATACGCAGTATTTT.

This clonotype was found a few times. This chain uses TRBV20-1 with TRBJ1-1; no clear D gene. Germline CDR1 DFQATT, CDR2 SNEGSKA (reference sequence). V was pared by 0 bases and J by 3 bases, with 8 bases between. There are 13 residues in the CDR3. CDR3 in DNA: TGCAGTGCTAGAGATCCCGGGGACACTGAAGCTTTCTTT. This sequence encodes CSARDPGDTEAFF.

The chain couples TRBV20-1 to TRBJ2-7; D call uncertain. The CDR3 runs 16 residues. CDR1 and CDR2 from the germline V gene are DFQATT and SNEGSKA (reference sequence). V dropped 2 bases and J dropped 0 bases, with 17 bases sitting between them. The CDR3 region is CSARQPGPNSSYEQYF. CDR3 nucleotide sequence: TGCAGTGCTAGACAGCCAGGACCCAATAGCTCCTACGAGCAGTACTTC.

This clonotype occurred a few times. The chain carries TRBV5-1 and TRBJ2-5; 9 bases align to TRBD2. The germline CDR1 and CDR2 sequences are SGHRS and YFSETQ. The trim removed 0 bases at V and 4 bases at J, leaving 4 bases unmatched. The length of the CDR3 is 15 residues. The CDR3 sequence: CASSLEGSGGETQYF. DNA of the CDR3: TGCGCCAGCAGCTTGGAGGGTAGCGGGGGAGAGACCCAGTACTTC.

The V call is TRBV2, the J call TRBJ2-7; 12 positions agree with TRBD2. Germline CDR1 is SNHLY and CDR2 is FYNNEI. This CDR3 is 14 amino acids long. V was pared by 7 bases and J by 2 bases, with 3 bases of the junction left unmatched. This chain's CDR3 is CASKWTSGTYEQYF. DNA for the CDR3: TGTGCCAGCAAGTGGACTAGCGGGACCTACGAGCAGTACTTC.

This clonotype was seen a few times. The genes are TRBV6-1 and TRBJ2-3, with 9 bases aligning to TRBD2. J lost 4 bases, V lost 6 bases, and 11 bases had no gene match. The V gene's germline CDR1 is MNHNS and CDR2 SASEGT. The CDR3 spans 16 residues. This CDR3 reads CASSQEGLAFADTQYF. The CDR3 nucleotides read TGTGCCAGCAGCCAAGAGGGACTAGCATTCGCAGATACGCAGTATTTT.

The chain couples TRBV4-1 to TRBJ2-7, with 9 positions matching TRBD2. With 1 base clipped from V and 5 bases from J, the junction kept 6 bases outside the gene matches. From germline, CDR1 is MGHRA and CDR2 YSYEKL. CDR3 length: 15 residues. CDR3 nucleotide sequence: TGCGCCAGCAGCCAAGGGCTAGCGGGGTCCAACGAGCAGTACTTC. Translated: CASSQGLAGSNEQYF.

This clonotype turned up a few times. This chain's CDR3 is CASSHPTGASEQYV. For the CDR3, the DNA is TGCGCCAGCAGTCATCCAACAGGGGCCAGCGAGCAGTACGTC. The rearrangement joins TRBV23-1 to TRBJ2-7; TRBD1 agrees at 7 bases. TRBV23-1 counts as an open reading frame of uncertain function. Trimming cost V 3 bases and J 6 bases; bases outside gene matches: 8. The CDR3 extends over 14 amino acids.

This chain joins TRBV7-9 and TRBJ2-7; 8 bases are shared with TRBD1. Germline CDR1 reads SEHNR; CDR2 reads FQNEAQ (reference sequence). J gave up 2 bases and V 5 bases, and 8 bases lay outside the gene matches. The CDR3 consists of 15 residues. This CDR3 reads CASSPIGQGAYEQYF. As DNA, the CDR3 is TGTGCCAGCAGCCCTATTGGACAGGGTGCCTACGAGCAGTACTTC.

Concerning this clonotype: A much larger clone lies a single base off, so this may be a read error. This rearrangement joins TRBV5-1 to TRBJ2-7; D remains unclear. This CDR3 contains 15 residues. Germline CDR1 SGHRS, CDR2 YFSETQ. V was cut by 4 bases and J by 3 bases, with 17 bases left in between. Written as DNA, the CDR3 is TGCGCCAGCAGCCGAGACTCCCCACCCTTCTACGAGCAGTACTTC. Its protein is CASSRDSPPFYEQYF.

This clonotype was recorded many times. The rearrangement uses TRBV7-9 and TRBJ1-2; 7 nucleotides align to TRBD1. Per the germline V gene, CDR1 is SEHNR and CDR2 is FQNEAQ (reference sequence). The CDR3 is 15 amino acids. With 0 bases clipped from V and 5 bases from J, the junction kept 6 bases outside the gene matches. The CDR3 region has the DNA TGTGCCAGCAGCTTAGCAGGGGGCGACCTATATGGCTACACCTTC. This codes for CASSLAGGDLYGYTF.